This TCR beta chain appears in the sequencing data of a study of T cell responses to AZD1222 COVID-19 vaccine. Findings and limits, study-wide: Targeting of unmutated variant regions was reportedly seen in nearly half of spike-specific TCRs.

Germline CDR1 reads SGHTA; CDR2 reads FQGNSA. The CDR3 loop spans 15 amino acids. Trimming stripped 5 bases from V and 6 bases from J, with 17 bases between. Sequencing used immunoSEQ multiplex PCR; TCRdb keeps in-frame clones, though not all of them. The sample has around 130,000 clones; about 93% are singletons. With regard to this clone: Its antigen is currently unknown.

The sequencing used peripheral blood, collected 28 days after the second AZD1222 dose. The rearrangement uses TRBV7-2 and TRBJ1-5; D remains ambiguous. The TCR was taken from an adult who received the AZD1222 COVID-19 vaccine. The CDR3 nucleotides are TGTGCCAGCAGCCCATTGGGTCCCTCAGGTCAGCCCCAGCATTTT. Translated, it gives CASSPLGPSGQPQHF.